This entry features one TCR beta chain sequence. Its target is unknown. The data are from a study of post-analysis software for immune sequencing data. Germline V gene sequence: CDR1 SGHRS, CDR2 YFSETQ. V gave up 0 bases and J gave up 3 bases; unmatched junction bases: 5. This CDR3 is 15 amino acids long. General study points: Roughly five TRBV segments were significantly more frequent in patients than in controls. TRBV5-6, TRBV5-1 and TRBV20-1 were among these segments.

cDNA libraries for TCR beta contained unique molecular identifiers. TCRdb re-analysed the PCR reads in MiXCR, keeping a single row per CDR3 protein. The sample records hundreds of thousands of distinct CDR3 sequences, approximately 59% being singletons. The sample was blood. The chain has TRBV5-1 and TRBJ2-7; TRBD2 aligns across 8 bases. The sequence came from a girl aged 2 to 9 with multiple sclerosis. The CDR3 DNA reads as TGCGCCAGCAGCTTGGAGGCGGGAGGCTTCTACGAGCAGTACTTC. Its protein is CASSLEAGGFYEQYF.